Listed below are T cell receptor beta chains from one sample, sequenced in a study of early T cells in non-severe SARS-CoV-2 infection. From the 5' RACE reads, TCRdb called clonotypes with MiXCR, one entry per CDR3 protein. The sample consists of about 88,000 distinct CDR3 sequences, 15% of them appearing once. Sample: whole blood. The receptors were gathered from an adult who was a healthcare worker with PCR-confirmed SARS-CoV-2 infection or an uninfected control (not recorded which). The CDR3 runs from the conserved cysteine through the conserved F or W. A D gene is named only where the DNA matches it firmly. A clone size is listed for some rows: how often the clone was seen (once, few, many), or a class if it is expanded.

>few|TRBV5-1|TRBJ1-4|-
CASSGADGTTNEKLFF
TGCGCCAGCAGCGGAGCAGACGGTACAACTAATGAAAAACTGTTTTTT
>many|TRBV28|TRBJ2-7|TRBD1
CASINTPGTEVYEQYF
TGTGCCAGCATTAACACCCCCGGGACAGAAGTCTACGAGCAGTACTTC
>-|TRBV29-1|TRBJ2-3|-
CSARKGYTQYF
TGCAGCGCCCGCAAAGGATATACGCAGTATTTT
>few|TRBV11-2|TRBJ2-1|TRBD2
CASSLAGGVYNEQFF
TGTGCCAGCAGCCTAGCGGGAGGCGTTTACAATGAGCAGTTCTTC
>-|TRBV28|TRBJ2-1|-
CASGTISEFF
TGTGCCAGCGGAACAATTTCGGAGTTCTTC
>once|TRBV7-2|TRBJ2-3|-
CASSGGGGLDTQYF
TGTGCCAGCAGTGGGGGCGGGGGTCTGGATACGCAGTATTTT
>-|TRBV25-1|TRBJ2-7|TRBD2
CASSVTSAAEQYF
TGTGCCAGCAGTGTAACTAGCGCGGCCGAGCAGTACTTC
>few|TRBV2|TRBJ2-7|TRBD2
CASEGLAGEQYF
TGTGCCAGCGAAGGACTAGCTGGTGAGCAGTACTTC
>many|TRBV11-2|TRBJ2-7|TRBD2
CASSPTGGLNEQYF
TGTGCCAGCAGCCCGACGGGAGGGCTTAACGAGCAGTACTTC
>-|TRBV3-1|TRBJ1-3|-
CASSQGHSENTIYF
TGTGCCAGCAGCCAAGGGCACTCTGAAAACACCATATATTTT
>-|TRBV12-3/TRBV12-4|TRBJ2-2|TRBD2
CASSRTSGRAGELFF
TGTGCCAGCAGTCGGACTAGCGGGAGAGCCGGGGAGCTGTTTTTT
>many|TRBV20-1|TRBJ2-3|TRBD2
CSARAETSEDTQYF
TGCAGTGCTAGAGCCGAGACTAGCGAAGATACGCAGTATTTT
>few|TRBV11-2|TRBJ2-7|TRBD1
CASSGTGGSYEQYF
TGTGCCAGCAGCGGAACAGGGGGTTCCTACGAGCAGTACTTC
>-|TRBV5-6|TRBJ1-1|-
CASSPDGGVTEAFF
TGTGCCAGCAGCCCGGATGGGGGGGTAACTGAAGCTTTCTTT
>few|TRBV7-9|TRBJ2-3|-
CASSPPLGAELTDTQYF
TGTGCCAGCAGCCCTCCCTTGGGCGCGGAGCTCACAGATACGCAGTATTTT
>-|TRBV25-1|TRBJ2-1|TRBD2
CASSAAGAGSEQFF
TGTGCCAGCAGTGCAGCGGGAGCCGGCAGTGAGCAGTTCTTC
>many|TRBV4-3|TRBJ2-5|-
CASSQDRRATQYF
TGCGCCAGCAGCCAAGATCGGCGGGCGACCCAGTACTTC
>many|TRBV20-1|TRBJ2-3|-
CSARVDGGDTQYF
TGCAGTGCTAGAGTCGACGGAGGAGATACGCAGTATTTT
>few|TRBV12-3/TRBV12-4|TRBJ2-3|TRBD2
CASAGGRADTQYF
TGTGCCAGCGCCGGCGGGAGGGCCGATACGCAGTATTTT
>-|TRBV4-1|TRBJ2-7|-
CASSQGPLGHEQYF
TGCGCCAGCAGCCAAGGCCCCTTGGGCCACGAGCAGTACTTC
>few|TRBV11-2|TRBJ2-5|TRBD2
CASSLSLAGGLETQYF
TGTGCCAGCAGCTTATCCCTAGCGGGAGGTCTTGAGACCCAGTACTTC
>-|TRBV29-1|TRBJ1-5|-
CSVGDGGNQPQHF
TGCAGCGTTGGGGACGGCGGAAATCAGCCCCAGCATTTT
>many|TRBV29-1|TRBJ1-4|-
CSVGGEKLFF
TGCAGCGTGGGTGGGGAAAAACTGTTTTTT
>many|TRBV12-3/TRBV12-4|TRBJ2-3|-
CASYPSHGATTDTQYF
TGTGCCAGCTATCCTTCCCACGGGGCAACCACAGATACGCAGTATTTT
>-|TRBV12-3/TRBV12-4|TRBJ2-3|TRBD2
CASSLATSGTDTQYF
TGTGCCAGCAGCCTGGCGACTAGCGGAACAGATACGCAGTATTTT